The entry below gives a single T cell receptor beta chain sequence along with its context. This clone qualifies as medium-sized (0.01 to 0.1%). The antigen this receptor binds is unknown. No base quality values were provided; no much bigger clone lies one nucleotide off. In the paper's terms, the time point label means: cycle 1 day 1 (C1D1), immediately before nivolumab initiation. Every trial patient had relapsed after autologous stem cell transplantation, and cohorts A, B and C differed in prior brentuximab vedotin exposure. A total of 50 to 70 patients with relapsed/refractory classical Hodgkin lymphoma made up the trial cohort, and each patient's best overall response was complete response, partial response or progressive disease. In the multi-cohort phase II CheckMate 205 trial, trial patients received single-agent nivolumab. An independent review committee assessed best overall response using the 2007 International Working Group response criteria. Trial PBMCs were collected just before the start of nivolumab (C1D1) and during therapy at cycle 2 day 1 and cycle 4 day 1. After peripheral blood was drawn into 8 mL Vacutainer Cell Preparation Tubes, PBMCs were isolated by centrifugation and then cryopreserved.

This sample was taken from a study of PD-1 blockade in classical Hodgkin lymphoma (dated by TCRdb to the early 2020s). A note on the overall study: Nivolumab dosing was 3 mg/kg intravenously every 2 weeks, continuing until either disease progression or unacceptable toxicity. The study used TCR beta sequencing and CyTOF to define a peripheral blood immune signature of response to PD-1 blockade in classical Hodgkin lymphoma. What the research found in general, with its limitations: Diversity was lower in patients who began nivolumab less than 1 year after ASCT, so these patients were left out of later analyses to avoid confounding by immune reconstitution. Baseline TCR diversity was reported to be lower in newly diagnosed patients than in healthy donors, and even lower in relapsed/refractory patients. Trial patients achieving complete response had baseline diversity similar to newly diagnosed patients, whereas partial responders and progressors had significantly lower diversity. Only a single clinical trial cohort was studied, and what caused the repertoire differences, possibly disease activity or prior therapy, remained undefined. CD4+ but not CD8+ TCR diversity rose significantly by C4D1 (p=0.0027 vs p=0.16), most apparent in complete responders (p=0.02).

V is shortened by 1 base, J by 4 bases, and the region joining them spans 10 bases. CDR1 GTSNPN and CDR2 SVGIG were looked up in the germline V gene (reference sequence). The CDR3 runs 13 amino acids, cysteine and phenylalanine included. Solely the CDR3 DNA is kept, with 39 bases framed from the first base. Genomic DNA was extracted with the Qiagen DNeasy kit from unsorted PBMCs and from negatively selected CD4+ and CD8+ fractions. Amplification of TCR beta CDR3 regions was done by immunoSEQ multiplex PCR with primers that anneal to V and J segments. A synthetic immune receptor repertoire was used to minimize amplification bias, and any residual bias was removed computationally once sequencing was done. The authors processed their data as follows. Repertoire diversity was quantified as the Shannon entropy index using custom Python scripts. The unsorted, CD4+ and CD8+ repertoires were each analyzed separately, with the exception of combined analyses, where CD4+ and CD8+ sequences were merged in silico. Clonal expansion was defined as a frequency increase of at least 2-fold after treatment compared with C1D1, and clones undetected at baseline were assigned a pseudocount of 0.5. Clones with 0 or 1 copy at C1D1 were defined as singleton clones, while clones with 2 or more copies were defined as non-singleton clones. Clones expanded in unsorted samples were annotated as CD4+, CD8+ or unknown by matching protein sequences in sorted samples from the same patient. Wilcoxon tests on paired samples were used to test changes in diversity from C1D1 to C4D1. TCRdb obtained this table from immuneACCESS and retained in-frame rearrangements with V and J assigned. These tables miss some clones; where compared with another copy, unresolved V genes account for less than half of the shortfall, and the remainder is unexplained. The V and J calls and clone size are taken from that table; D and trimming were inferred from the DNA. This sample comprises some 21,000 clones, about 64% of them detected only once. More than 5% of the sample comes from the top ten.

The TCR was taken from a human donor with classical Hodgkin lymphoma. The chain is encoded by TRBV30 joined to TRBJ1-1, with the D gene uncertain. This specimen consisted of peripheral blood mononuclear cells (PBMCs), obtained at baseline. The bases read TGTGCCTGGAGTGCGCAGGCCGCCACTGAAGCTTTCTTT. This codes for CAWSAQAATEAFF.